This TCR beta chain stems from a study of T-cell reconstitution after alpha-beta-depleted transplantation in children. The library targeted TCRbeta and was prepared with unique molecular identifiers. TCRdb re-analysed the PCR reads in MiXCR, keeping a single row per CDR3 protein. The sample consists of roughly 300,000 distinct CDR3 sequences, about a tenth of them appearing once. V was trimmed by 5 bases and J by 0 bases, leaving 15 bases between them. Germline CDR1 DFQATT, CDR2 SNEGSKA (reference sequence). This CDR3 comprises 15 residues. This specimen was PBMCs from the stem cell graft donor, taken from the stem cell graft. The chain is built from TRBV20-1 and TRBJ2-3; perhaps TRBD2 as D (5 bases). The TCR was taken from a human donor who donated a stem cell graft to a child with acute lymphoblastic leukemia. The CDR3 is CSAALEGTSTDTQYF. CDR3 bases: TGCAGTGCTGCCCTCGAGGGAACTAGCACAGATACGCAGTATTTT.